This T cell receptor beta chain was retrieved from a study of blood T cell repertoires in COVID-19. Whole-study context: Whether acute or convalescent, the COVID-19 samples came from the United States, Italy and Spain.

There are 12 residues in the CDR3. V lost 5 bases and J 7 bases, leaving 12 bases between the germline ends. Per the germline V gene, CDR1 is MNHEY and CDR2 is SMNVEV (reference sequence). Methods used by the authors: Cell counts per sample came from amplifying reference gene primers. Assay: immunoSEQ multiplex PCR; the TCRdb copy retains only in-frame clones and omits some. D and trimming were read from the DNA, whereas the V and J calls and clone size are those reported in that table. The sample shows fewer than 300,000 clones, approximately 83% of them seen only once. V is TRBV27 and J is TRBJ2-7; D is undetermined. The sequenced sample consisted of peripheral blood. This TCR came from a woman aged 45-59 years who had recovered from COVID-19. CDR3 protein: CASSLGPGEQYF. The CDR3 DNA is TGTGCCAGCAGTCTGGGCCCTGGGGAGCAGTACTTC.